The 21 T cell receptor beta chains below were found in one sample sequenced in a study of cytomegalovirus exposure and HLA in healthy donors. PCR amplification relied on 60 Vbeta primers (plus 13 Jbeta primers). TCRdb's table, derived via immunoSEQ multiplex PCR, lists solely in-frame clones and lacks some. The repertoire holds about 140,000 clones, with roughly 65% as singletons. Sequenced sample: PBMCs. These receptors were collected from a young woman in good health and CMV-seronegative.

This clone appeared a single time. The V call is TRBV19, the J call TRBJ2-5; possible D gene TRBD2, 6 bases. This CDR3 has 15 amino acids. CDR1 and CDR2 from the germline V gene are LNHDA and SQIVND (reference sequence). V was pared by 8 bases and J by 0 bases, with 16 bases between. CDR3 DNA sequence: TGTGCCAGTCAATTAGCGGAGAATTACCAAGAGACCCAGTACTTC. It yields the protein CASQLAENYQETQYF.

CDR3 nucleotide sequence: TGTGCCAGCAGTACCTTATGGGACAGGCCTAGAGGTGGCTACACCTTC. Translation gives CASSTLWDRPRGGYTF. The V gene is TRBV6-8, the J gene TRBJ1-2, with 8 positions matching TRBD1. J was trimmed by 7 bases and V by 5 bases; bases with no gene match: 15. The CDR3 has 16 amino acids. The V gene's germline CDR1 is MNHGY and CDR2 SAAAGT.

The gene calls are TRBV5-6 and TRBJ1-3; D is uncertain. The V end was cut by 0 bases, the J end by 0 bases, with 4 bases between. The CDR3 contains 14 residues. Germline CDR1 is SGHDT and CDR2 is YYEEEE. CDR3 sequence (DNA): TGTGCCAGCAGCTTGGCCAGCTCTGGAAACACCATATATTTT. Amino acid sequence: CASSLASSGNTIYF.

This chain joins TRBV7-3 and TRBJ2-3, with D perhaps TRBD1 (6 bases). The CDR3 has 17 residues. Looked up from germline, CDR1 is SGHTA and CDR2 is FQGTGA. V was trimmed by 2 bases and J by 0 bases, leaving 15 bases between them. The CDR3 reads CASSLYGQGRSTDTQYF. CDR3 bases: TGTGCCAGCAGCTTATATGGCCAGGGGAGAAGCACAGATACGCAGTATTTT.

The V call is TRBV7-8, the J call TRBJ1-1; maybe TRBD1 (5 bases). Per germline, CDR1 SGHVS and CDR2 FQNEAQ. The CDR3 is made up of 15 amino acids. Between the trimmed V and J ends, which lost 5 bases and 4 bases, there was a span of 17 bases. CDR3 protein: CASSQGGPAVTEAFF. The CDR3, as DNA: TGTGCCAGCAGCCAGGGAGGGCCGGCGGTCACTGAAGCTTTCTTT.

CDR3 nucleotide sequence: TGTGCCTGCACTCAGGGGGCAAGTTCTCAGCCCCAGCATTTT. Translated: CACTQGASSQPQHF. The V gene is TRBV30, the J gene TRBJ1-5; 8 nucleotides line up with TRBD1. The germline V gene encodes CDR1 GTSNPN and CDR2 SVGIG (reference sequence). This CDR3 region has 14 residues. Trimming took 6 bases from V and 6 from J; bases not matched to a gene: 10. The full variable domain, in which reference TRBV30 and TRBJ1-5 provide the parts outside the CDR3, is SQTIHQWPATLVQPVGSPLSLECTVEGTSNPNLYWYRQAAGRGLQLLFYSVGIGQISSEVPQNLSASRPQDRQFILSSKKLLLSDSGFYLCACTQGASSQPQHFGDGTRLSIL.

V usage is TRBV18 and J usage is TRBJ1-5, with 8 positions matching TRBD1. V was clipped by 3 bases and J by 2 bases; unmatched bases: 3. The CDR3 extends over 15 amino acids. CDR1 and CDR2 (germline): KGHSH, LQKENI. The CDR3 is CASSPDRVGNQPQHF. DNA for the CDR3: TGTGCCAGCTCACCGGACAGGGTTGGCAATCAGCCCCAGCATTTT.

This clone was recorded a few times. The CDR3 bases are TGTGCCAGCAGCGTCGGACAGGGTACTGAAAAACTGTTTTTT. Its protein is CASSVGQGTEKLFF. The rearrangement joins TRBV9 to TRBJ1-4; 8 bases are shared with TRBD1. There are 14 residues in the CDR3. J gave up 7 bases and V 2 bases, and 4 bases lay outside the gene matches. CDR1 and CDR2 from the germline V gene are SGDLS and YYNGEE.

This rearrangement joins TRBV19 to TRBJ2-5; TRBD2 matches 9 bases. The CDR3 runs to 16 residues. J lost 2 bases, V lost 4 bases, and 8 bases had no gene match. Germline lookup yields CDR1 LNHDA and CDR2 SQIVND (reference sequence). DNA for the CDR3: TGTGCCAGTAGTACTGGGTGGCTAGCGGGACAAGAGACCCAGTACTTC. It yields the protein CASSTGWLAGQETQYF.

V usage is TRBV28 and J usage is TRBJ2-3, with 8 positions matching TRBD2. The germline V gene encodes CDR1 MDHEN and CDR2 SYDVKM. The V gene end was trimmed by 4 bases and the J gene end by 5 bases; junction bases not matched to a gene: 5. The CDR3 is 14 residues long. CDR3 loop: CASSWAGGRDTQYF. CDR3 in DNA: TGTGCCAGCAGTTGGGCGGGGGGAAGAGATACGCAGTATTTT.

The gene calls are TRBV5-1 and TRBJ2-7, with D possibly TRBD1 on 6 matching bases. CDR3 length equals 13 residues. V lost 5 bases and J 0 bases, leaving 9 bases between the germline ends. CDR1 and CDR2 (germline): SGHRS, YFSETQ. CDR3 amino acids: CASRPDSSYEQYF. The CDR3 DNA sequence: TGCGCCAGCAGACCGGACAGCTCCTACGAGCAGTACTTC.

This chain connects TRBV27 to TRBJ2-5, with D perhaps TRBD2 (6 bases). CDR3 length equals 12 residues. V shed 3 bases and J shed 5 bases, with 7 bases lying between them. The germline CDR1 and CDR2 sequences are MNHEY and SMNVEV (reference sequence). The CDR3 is CASSLEGETQYF. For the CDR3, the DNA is TGTGCCAGCAGTTTGGAGGGCGAGACCCAGTACTTC.

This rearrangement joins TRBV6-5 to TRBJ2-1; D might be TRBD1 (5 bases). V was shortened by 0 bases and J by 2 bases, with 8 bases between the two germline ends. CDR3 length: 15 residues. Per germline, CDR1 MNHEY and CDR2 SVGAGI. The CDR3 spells CASSYSGPAYNEQFF. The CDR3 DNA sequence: TGTGCCAGCAGTTACTCGGGGCCAGCCTACAATGAGCAGTTCTTC.

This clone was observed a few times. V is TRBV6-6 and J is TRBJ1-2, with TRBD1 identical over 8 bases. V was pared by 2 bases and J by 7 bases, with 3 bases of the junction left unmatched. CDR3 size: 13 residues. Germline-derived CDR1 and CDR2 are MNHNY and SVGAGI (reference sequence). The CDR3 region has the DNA TGTGCCAGCAGTTACCAGGGGGCGAGTGGCTACACCTTC. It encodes CASSYQGASGYTF.

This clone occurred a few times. The CDR3 bases are TGTGCCAGCAGCCCTGACAAAAACTATGGCTACACCTTC. Protein sequence: CASSPDKNYGYTF. The chain carries TRBV5-4 and TRBJ1-2; the D is unclear. The CDR3 totals 13 residues. The germline V gene has CDR1 SGHNT and CDR2 YYREEE (reference sequence). V lost 4 bases to trimming and J lost 2 bases, with 9 bases between them. The full variable domain, completed using reference TRBV5-4 and TRBJ1-2, is ETGVTQSPTHLIKTRGQQVTLRCSSQSGHNTVSWYQQALGQGPQFIFQYYREEENGRGNFPPRFSGLQFPNYSSELNVNALELDDSALYLCASSPDKNYGYTFGSGTRLTVV.

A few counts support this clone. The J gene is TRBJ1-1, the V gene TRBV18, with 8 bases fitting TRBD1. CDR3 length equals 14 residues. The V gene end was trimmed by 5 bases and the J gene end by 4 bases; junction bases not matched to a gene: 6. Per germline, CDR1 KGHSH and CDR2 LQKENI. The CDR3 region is CASSDRGGSTEAFF. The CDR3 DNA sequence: TGTGCCAGCTCAGACAGGGGAGGGTCCACTGAAGCTTTCTTT.

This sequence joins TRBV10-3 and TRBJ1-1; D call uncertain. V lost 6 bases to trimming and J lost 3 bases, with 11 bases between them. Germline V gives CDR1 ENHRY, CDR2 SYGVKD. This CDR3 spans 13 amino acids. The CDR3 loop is CAIRRERDTEAFF. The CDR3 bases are TGTGCCATCAGACGGGAACGTGACACTGAAGCTTTCTTT.

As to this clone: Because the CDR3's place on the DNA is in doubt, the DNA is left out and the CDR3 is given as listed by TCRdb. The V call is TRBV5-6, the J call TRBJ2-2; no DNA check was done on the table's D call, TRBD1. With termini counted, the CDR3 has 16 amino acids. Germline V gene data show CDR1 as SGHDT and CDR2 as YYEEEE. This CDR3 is CASSLVGALRAGELFF.

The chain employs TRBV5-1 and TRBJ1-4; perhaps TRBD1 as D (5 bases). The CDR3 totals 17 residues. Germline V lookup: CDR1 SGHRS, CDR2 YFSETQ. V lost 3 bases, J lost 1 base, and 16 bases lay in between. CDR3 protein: CASSSSGAGGTNEKLFF. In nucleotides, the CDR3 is TGCGCCAGCAGCTCCTCCGGGGCCGGGGGAACTAATGAAAAACTGTTTTTT.

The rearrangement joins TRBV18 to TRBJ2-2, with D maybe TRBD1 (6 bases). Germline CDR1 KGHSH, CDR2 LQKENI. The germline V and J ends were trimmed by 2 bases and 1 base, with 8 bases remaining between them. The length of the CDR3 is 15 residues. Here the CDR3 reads CASSPGQLNTGELFF. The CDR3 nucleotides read TGTGCCAGCTCACCAGGACAGTTGAACACCGGGGAGCTGTTTTTT. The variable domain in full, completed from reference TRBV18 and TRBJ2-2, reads NAGVMQNPRHLVRRRGQEARLRCSPMKGHSHVYWYRQLPEEGLKFMVYLQKENIIDESGMPKERFSAEFPKEGPSILRIQQVVRGDSAAYFCASSPGQLNTGELFFGEGSRLTVL.

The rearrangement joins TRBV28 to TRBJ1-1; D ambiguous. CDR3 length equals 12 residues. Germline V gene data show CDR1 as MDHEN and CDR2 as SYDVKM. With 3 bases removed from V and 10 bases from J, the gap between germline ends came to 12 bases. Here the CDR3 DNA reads TGTGCCAGCAGTTTTAGTGCCTCGCCAGCTTTCTTT. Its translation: CASSFSASPAFF. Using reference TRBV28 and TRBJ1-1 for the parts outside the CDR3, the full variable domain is DVKVTQSSRYLVKRTGEKVFLECVQDMDHENMFWYRQDPGLGLRLIYFSYDVKMKEKGDIPEGYSVSREKKERFSLILESASTNQTSMYLCASSFSASPAFFGQGTRLTVV.